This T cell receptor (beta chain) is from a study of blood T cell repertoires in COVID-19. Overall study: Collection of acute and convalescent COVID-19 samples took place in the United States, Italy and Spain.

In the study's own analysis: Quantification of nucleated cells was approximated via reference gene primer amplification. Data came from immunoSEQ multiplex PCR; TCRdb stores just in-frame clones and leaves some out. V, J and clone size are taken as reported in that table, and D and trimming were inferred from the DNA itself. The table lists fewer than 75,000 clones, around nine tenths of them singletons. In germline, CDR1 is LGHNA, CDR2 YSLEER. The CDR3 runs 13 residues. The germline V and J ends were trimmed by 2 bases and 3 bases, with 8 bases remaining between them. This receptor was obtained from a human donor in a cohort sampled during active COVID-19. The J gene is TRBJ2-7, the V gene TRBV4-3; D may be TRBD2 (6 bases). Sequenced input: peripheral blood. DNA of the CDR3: TGCGCCAGCAGCCAATTAGCGGACTACGAGCAGTACTTC. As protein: CASSQLADYEQYF.